The 22 T cell receptor beta chains listed next were all sequenced from one sample in a study of T cell responses to AZD1222 COVID-19 vaccine. Here immunoSEQ multiplex PCR was the method, and the copy in TCRdb shows in-frame clones only, minus some. The table includes 100,000 to 150,000 clones, roughly 90% detected once. The sample consisted of peripheral blood, taken on day 0 of AZD1222 vaccination. The receptors derive from an adult in good health.

This chain links TRBV6-5 with TRBJ1-2, with TRBD1 identical over 7 bases. The CDR3 covers 14 residues. Germline-derived CDR1 and CDR2 are MNHEY and SVGAGI. Trimming at V came to 6 bases and at J to 1 base, leaving 5 bases not matched to a gene. CDR3 loop: CASSRDSSNYGYTF. The CDR3 DNA follows: TGTGCCAGCAGCAGGGACAGCAGTAACTATGGCTACACCTTC.

CDR3 nucleotides: TGTGCCAGCAGCTTCAACAGGGCTGGAAACACCATATATTTT. The encoded protein is CASSFNRAGNTIYF. The rearrangement joins TRBV11-2 to TRBJ1-3; tentatively, D is TRBD1 (6 bases). Germline CDR1 reads SGHAT; CDR2 reads FQNNGV. This CDR3 comprises 14 residues. V shed 3 bases and J shed 2 bases, with 8 bases lying between them.

The CDR3 spells CASRTSTDTQYF. DNA of the CDR3: TGCGCCAGCAGAACTAGCACAGATACGCAGTATTTT. V and J are TRBV10-2 and TRBJ2-3; D unclear. V lost 6 bases and J lost 0, with 4 bases in between. CDR1 and CDR2 from the germline V gene are WSHSY and SAAADI. The CDR3 runs 12 residues.

The J gene is TRBJ2-7, the V gene TRBV7-8; 9 bases agree with TRBD2. The CDR3 covers 16 residues. Germline lookup yields CDR1 SGHVS and CDR2 FQNEAQ. With V trimmed by 1 base and J by 3 bases, 7 bases remained unmatched. CDR3 loop: CASSLDLAGLIYEQYF. For the CDR3, the DNA is TGTGCCAGCAGCTTAGATCTAGCGGGATTGATCTACGAGCAGTACTTC.

The rearrangement joins TRBV11-2 to TRBJ2-3, with D perhaps TRBD1 (6 bases). The germline V gene has CDR1 SGHAT and CDR2 FQNNGV. V lost 4 bases and J lost 5, with 28 bases in between. The CDR3 extends over 19 amino acids. The CDR3 sequence is CASSSTGKWRWKGEDTQYF. CDR3 bases: TGTGCCAGCAGCTCAACAGGGAAGTGGCGGTGGAAGGGCGAAGATACGCAGTATTTT.

This chain links TRBV25-1 with TRBJ2-7, with TRBD2 identical over 7 bases. This CDR3 spans 15 amino acids. CDR1 and CDR2 (germline): MGHDK, SYGVNS. Unmatched junction bases numbered 13, after V lost 8 bases and J lost 3 bases. CDR3 region: CASRDGIAGRYEQYF. The CDR3 DNA is TGTGCCAGCCGCGACGGGATAGCGGGCCGCTACGAGCAGTACTTC.

The chain joins TRBV28 to TRBJ2-7; the match to TRBD1 covers 7 bases. The V and J ends lost 2 bases and 3 bases, in that order; junction bases with no gene match: 7. Germline V gene data show CDR1 as MDHEN and CDR2 as SYDVKM. The CDR3 is 15 amino acids. The CDR3 loop is CASSLDVGGGYEQYF. CDR3 nucleotides: TGTGCCAGCAGTTTAGACGTAGGGGGCGGCTACGAGCAGTACTTC.

This clone is termed medium-sized. This chain's CDR3 is CASSPGGQFNEKLFF. Here the CDR3 DNA reads TGTGCCAGCAGCCCCGGGGGACAGTTTAATGAAAAACTGTTTTTT. The genes are TRBV11-2 and TRBJ1-4, with 7 nucleotides matching TRBD1. From germline, CDR1 is SGHAT and CDR2 FQNNGV. The CDR3 loop spans 15 amino acids. Trimming removed 5 bases from V and 4 bases from J; junction bases left unmatched: 7. The full variable domain, in which reference TRBV11-2 and TRBJ1-4 provide the parts outside the CDR3, is EAGVAQSPRYKIIEKRQSVAFWCNPISGHATLYWYQQILGQGPKLLIQFQNNGVVDDSQLPKDRFSAERLKGVDSTLKIQPAKLEDSAVYLCASSPGGQFNEKLFFGSGTQLSVL.

This sequence joins TRBV11-2 and TRBJ2-7, with D maybe TRBD2 (7 bases). From germline, CDR1 is SGHAT and CDR2 FQNNGV. The CDR3 length is 15 residues. Trimming pared 0 bases from V and 9 bases from J, leaving 18 bases between. CDR3 residues: CASSLETPGGRAQYF. The CDR3 DNA reads as TGTGCCAGCAGCTTAGAAACTCCGGGGGGCCGCGCGCAGTACTTC.

In nucleotides, the CDR3 is TGTGCCAGCAGCCGACCGGGCCTCACGCAAAGGCAAGGCTACACCTTC. Translated, it gives CASSRPGLTQRQGYTF. The V and J genes are TRBV6-2 or TRBV6-3 and TRBJ1-2; D gene uncertain. The V end was cut by 6 bases, the J end by 8 bases, with 25 bases between. Germline CDR1 reads MNHEY; CDR2 reads SVGEGT. The CDR3 is 16 amino acids.

The gene calls are TRBV5-6 and TRBJ2-5; D is unclear. The CDR3 contains 14 residues. V was cut by 0 bases and J by 1 base, with 7 bases left in between. Looked up from germline, CDR1 is SGHDT and CDR2 is YYEEEE. CDR3 nucleotides: TGTGCCAGCAGCTTGGGTGGGGTCCAAGAGACCCAGTACTTC. It translates to CASSLGGVQETQYF.

The rearrangement joins TRBV5-1 to TRBJ2-2; weak D call: TRBD2 (5 bases). The V and J ends lost 4 bases and 0 bases respectively, with 22 bases between them. This CDR3 spans 19 amino acids. Germline V gives CDR1 SGHRS, CDR2 YFSETQ. Here the CDR3 DNA reads TGCGCCAGCAGCCATAATCCGTCTCGGGGTAGGGCGAACACCGGGGAGCTGTTTTTT. Its translation: CASSHNPSRGRANTGELFF.

The rearrangement joins TRBV30 to TRBJ1-2; D remains ambiguous. Trimming removed 3 bases from V and 2 bases from J, with 7 bases in between. The CDR3 length is 12 residues. CDR1 is GTSNPN and CDR2 is SVGIG in the germline V gene (reference sequence). The CDR3 bases are TGTGCCTGGAGGCAAATCAACTATGGCTACACCTTC. It codes for CAWRQINYGYTF. The whole variable domain, remainder taken from reference TRBV30 and TRBJ1-2, is SQTIHQWPATLVQPVGSPLSLECTVEGTSNPNLYWYRQAAGRGLQLLFYSVGIGQISSEVPQNLSASRPQDRQFILSSKKLLLSDSGFYLCAWRQINYGYTFGSGTRLTVV.

The chain couples TRBV7-8 to TRBJ1-5, with D unresolved. V was trimmed by 5 bases and J by 4 bases, leaving 9 bases between them. This CDR3 has 13 amino acids. Per germline, CDR1 SGHVS and CDR2 FQNEAQ. CDR3 nucleotides: TGTGCCAGCAGCCTGACGGGGAATCAGCCCCAGCATTTT. Its translation: CASSLTGNQPQHF.

The chain uses TRBV6-5 and TRBJ2-1, with D perhaps TRBD1 (6 bases). CDR1 is MNHEY and CDR2 is SVGAGI in the germline V gene. The CDR3 has 13 amino acids. V was trimmed by 0 bases and J by 7 bases, leaving 7 bases between them. In DNA, the CDR3 is TGTGCCAGCAGTTACTCGAGGGGGAATGAGCAGTTCTTC. Encoded protein: CASSYSRGNEQFF.

The chain has TRBV11-2 and TRBJ1-1; the match to TRBD1 covers 7 bases. V shed 5 bases and J 0 bases; nucleotides not matched to a gene: 12. This CDR3 has 17 amino acids. Per germline, CDR1 SGHAT and CDR2 FQNNGV. This CDR3 is CASSPRGGGALNTEAFF. The CDR3 DNA reads TGTGCCAGCAGCCCCCGGGGAGGGGGCGCGTTGAACACTGAAGCTTTCTTT.

The V gene is TRBV7-2, the J gene TRBJ1-4; possible D gene TRBD1, 5 bases. The CDR3 spans 16 residues. The germline V and J ends were trimmed by 1 base and 0 bases, with 9 bases remaining between them. Germline-derived CDR1 and CDR2 are SGHTA and FQGNSA. CDR3 region: CASSLVGPATNEKLFF. CDR3 nucleotide sequence: TGTGCCAGCAGCTTAGTGGGACCTGCAACTAATGAAAAACTGTTTTTT.

CDR3 nucleotides: TGTGCCAGCAGGACTAGCGGGAGGTACGAGCAGTACTTC. This sequence encodes CASRTSGRYEQYF. The rearrangement links TRBV2 to TRBJ2-7, with 13 bases aligning to TRBD2. With 6 bases clipped from V and 4 bases from J, the junction kept 0 bases outside the gene matches. Per the germline V gene, CDR1 is SNHLY and CDR2 is FYNNEI. The CDR3 totals 13 residues.

The rearrangement links TRBV27 to TRBJ2-3; 7 positions agree with TRBD2. Germline CDR1 is MNHEY and CDR2 is SMNVEV (reference sequence). Germline trimming cut 5 bases from V and 3 bases from J; bases unmatched to any gene: 14. The CDR3 totals 17 residues. CDR3 region: CASSPYSSGLGTDTQYF. DNA of the CDR3: TGTGCCAGCAGTCCCTACTCTAGCGGCCTAGGGACAGATACGCAGTATTTT.

The rearrangement links TRBV27 to TRBJ1-4; a possible D gene is TRBD1 (5 bases). The germline V gene encodes CDR1 MNHEY and CDR2 SMNVEV (reference sequence). With 5 bases removed from V and 8 bases from J, the gap between germline ends came to 18 bases. The CDR3 length is 15 residues. CDR3 DNA: TGTGCCAGCAGTCCGTATGGGGGGTCGGGCGAAAAACTGTTTTTT. Translated, it gives CASSPYGGSGEKLFF.

The rearrangement links TRBV27 to TRBJ2-7; 11 nucleotides line up with TRBD2. Germline CDR1 is MNHEY and CDR2 is SMNVEV (reference sequence). CDR3 size: 18 residues. After removal of 0 bases from V and 0 bases from J, the junction contained 7 bases not matched to a gene. CDR3 region: CASSLSRGLAVSSYEQYF. For the CDR3, the DNA is TGTGCCAGCAGTTTATCGAGGGGACTAGCGGTTAGCTCCTACGAGCAGTACTTC.

This clone has just one count. The J gene is TRBJ2-1, the V gene TRBV27; D is perhaps TRBD2 (5 bases). The V end lost 5 bases, the J end lost 2 bases, and 10 bases lay between the germline ends. The CDR3 extends over 14 amino acids. From germline, CDR1 is MNHEY and CDR2 SMNVEV (reference sequence). As DNA, the CDR3 is TGTGCCAGCAGTCTGGACGGGACCTACAATGAGCAGTTCTTC. Amino acids: CASSLDGTYNEQFF.